This T cell receptor (beta chain) emerged from a study of T cells in Graves' hyperthyroidism and ophthalmopathy. Regarding the study as a whole: Ophthalmopathy could be told apart from stable hyperthyroidism with a 13 V-J model. Before onset, ophthalmopathy was predicted by the model a median around 6 months earlier. Peripheral blood also featured most of the thyroid clonotypes expanded above 0.001.

A word on this clonotype: Its specificity is not known.

Investigators excluded patients with uncontrolled infection, other autoimmune disease, pregnancy or lactation. RNA transcripts gave rise to amplified TCR beta CDR3 regions. HTBI primers were employed in a first-round RT-PCR of the TCR CDR3. TCRdb reprocessed the multiplex PCR reads with MiXCR, giving one entry per CDR3 protein. The table includes a few hundred thousand distinct CDR3 sequences, more than 45% detected once. The sequenced sample consisted of peripheral blood or thyroid tissue (not recorded which). This sequence originates from an adult woman with Graves' disease, either hyperthyroidism or ophthalmopathy (not recorded which).

CDR3 coding DNA: TGCGCCAGCAGCCAGTCCGCCGGGAACACCATATATTTT. It codes for CASSQSAGNTIYF. The V and J genes are TRBV4-3 and TRBJ1-3; no reliable D call. The CDR3 consists of 13 residues. CDR1 and CDR2 from the germline V gene are LGHNA and YSLEER. Trimming pared 3 bases from V and 7 bases from J, leaving 10 bases between.